This TCR beta chain was documented in a study of vaccination effects on CD4 cells after COVID-19. The germline CDR1 and CDR2 sequences are SGHAT and FQNNGV. The CDR3 consists of 14 residues. Trimming removed 5 bases from V and 5 bases from J, with 15 bases in between. For this clone: Antigen specificity is unknown.

Method: immunoSEQ multiplex PCR; TCRdb's copy keeps in-frame clones and lacks some. The sample includes 30,000 to 45,000 clones, more than 60% seen only once; the top ten take approximately 22%. Antigen-specific CD4+ T cells were expanded with viral peptide pools in the ViraFEST assay before sequencing. Following an approximately eleven-day culture, CD4+ T cells were purified. Negative nucleocapsid antibody tests before and after vaccination confirmed no previous SARS-CoV-2 infection. A half-volume exchange with IL-2 medium occurred on days 3 and 7. The clonotype was recovered from a human donor who received a COVID-19 vaccine. This chain joins TRBV11-2 and TRBJ1-1, with D possibly matching TRBD1 (5 bases). This specimen was CD4+ T cells from PBMCs cultured with SARS-CoV-2 spike peptides, taken before COVID-19 vaccination. CDR3 loop: CASSPEAGRTEAFF. The CDR3 DNA sequence: TGTGCCAGCAGCCCCGAGGCAGGGAGGACTGAAGCTTTCTTT.